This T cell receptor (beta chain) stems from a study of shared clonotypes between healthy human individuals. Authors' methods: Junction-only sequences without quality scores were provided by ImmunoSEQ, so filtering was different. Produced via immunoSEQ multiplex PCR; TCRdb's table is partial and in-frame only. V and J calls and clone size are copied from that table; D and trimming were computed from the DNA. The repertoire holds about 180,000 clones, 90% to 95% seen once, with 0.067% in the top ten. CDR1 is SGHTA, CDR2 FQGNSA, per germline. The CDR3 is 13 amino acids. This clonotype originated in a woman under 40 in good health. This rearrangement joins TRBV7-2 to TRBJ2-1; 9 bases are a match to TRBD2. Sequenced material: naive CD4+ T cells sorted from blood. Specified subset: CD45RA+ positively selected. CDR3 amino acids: CTSGLAGYNEQFF. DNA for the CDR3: TGTACTAGCGGGCTAGCGGGGTACAATGAGCAGTTCTTC.